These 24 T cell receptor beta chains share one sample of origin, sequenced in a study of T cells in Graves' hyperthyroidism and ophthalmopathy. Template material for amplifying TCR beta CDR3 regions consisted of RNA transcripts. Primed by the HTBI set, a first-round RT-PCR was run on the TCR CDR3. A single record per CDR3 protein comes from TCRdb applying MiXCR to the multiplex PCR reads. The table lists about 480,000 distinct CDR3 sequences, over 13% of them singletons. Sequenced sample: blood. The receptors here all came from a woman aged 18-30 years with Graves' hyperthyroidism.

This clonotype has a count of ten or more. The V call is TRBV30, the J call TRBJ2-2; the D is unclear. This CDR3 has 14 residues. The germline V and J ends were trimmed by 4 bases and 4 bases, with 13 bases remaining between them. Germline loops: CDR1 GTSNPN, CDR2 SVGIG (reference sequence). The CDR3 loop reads CAWNVGVPTGELFF. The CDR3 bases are TGTGCCTGGAACGTCGGCGTCCCCACCGGGGAGCTGTTTTTT.

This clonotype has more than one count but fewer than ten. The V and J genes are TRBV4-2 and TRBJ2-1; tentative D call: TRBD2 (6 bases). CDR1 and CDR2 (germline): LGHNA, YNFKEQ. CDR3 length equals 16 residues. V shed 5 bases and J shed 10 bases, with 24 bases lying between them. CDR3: CASSGSGLNEGGEQFF. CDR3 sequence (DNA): TGTGCCAGCAGCGGAAGCGGGCTCAACGAGGGCGGAGAGCAGTTCTTC.

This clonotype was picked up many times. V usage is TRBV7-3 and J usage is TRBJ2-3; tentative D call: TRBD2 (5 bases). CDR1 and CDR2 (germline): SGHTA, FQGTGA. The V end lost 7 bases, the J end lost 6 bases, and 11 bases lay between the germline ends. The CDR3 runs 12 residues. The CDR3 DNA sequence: TGTGCCAGCACCGTTTCGGGGGATACGCAGTATTTT. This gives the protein CASTVSGDTQYF.

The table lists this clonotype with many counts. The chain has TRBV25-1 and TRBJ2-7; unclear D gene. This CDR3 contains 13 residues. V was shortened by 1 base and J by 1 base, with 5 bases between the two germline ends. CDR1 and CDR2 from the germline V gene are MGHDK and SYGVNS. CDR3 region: CASSEWASYEQYF. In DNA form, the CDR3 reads TGTGCCAGCAGTGAATGGGCGTCCTACGAGCAGTACTTC.

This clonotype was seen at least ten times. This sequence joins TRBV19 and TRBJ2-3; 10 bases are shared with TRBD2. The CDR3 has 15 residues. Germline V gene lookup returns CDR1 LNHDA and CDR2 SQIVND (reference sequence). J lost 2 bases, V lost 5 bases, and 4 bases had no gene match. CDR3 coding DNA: TGTGCCAGTAGTCTCACTAGCGGGGACACAGATACGCAGTATTTT. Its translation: CASSLTSGDTDTQYF.

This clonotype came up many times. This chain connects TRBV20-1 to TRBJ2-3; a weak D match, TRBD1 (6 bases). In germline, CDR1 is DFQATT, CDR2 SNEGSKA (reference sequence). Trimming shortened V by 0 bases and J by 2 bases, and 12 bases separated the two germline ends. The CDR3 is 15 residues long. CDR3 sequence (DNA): TGCAGTGCTAGAGATGAGGGGGAGTCCACAGATACGCAGTATTTT. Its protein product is CSARDEGESTDTQYF.

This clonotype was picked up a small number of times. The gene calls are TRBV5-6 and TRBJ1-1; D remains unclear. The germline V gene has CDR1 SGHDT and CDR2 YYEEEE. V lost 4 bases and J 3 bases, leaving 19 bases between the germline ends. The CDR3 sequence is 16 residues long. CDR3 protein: CASSPTEAAVYTEAFF. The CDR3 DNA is TGTGCCAGCAGCCCCACAGAAGCGGCAGTATACACTGAAGCTTTCTTT.

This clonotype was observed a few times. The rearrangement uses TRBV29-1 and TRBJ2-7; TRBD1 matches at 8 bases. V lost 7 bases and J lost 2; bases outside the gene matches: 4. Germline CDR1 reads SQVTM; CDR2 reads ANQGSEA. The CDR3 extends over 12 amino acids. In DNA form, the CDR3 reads TGCAGCGCTGACAGGGGAGCCTACGAGCAGTACTTC. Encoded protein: CSADRGAYEQYF.

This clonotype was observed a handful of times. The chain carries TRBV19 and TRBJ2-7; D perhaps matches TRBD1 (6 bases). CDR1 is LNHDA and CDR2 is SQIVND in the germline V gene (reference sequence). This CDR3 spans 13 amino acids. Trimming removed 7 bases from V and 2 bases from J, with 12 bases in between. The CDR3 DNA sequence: TGTGCCAGTACCCTGGACAGCGCCTACGAGCAGTACTTC. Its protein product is CASTLDSAYEQYF.

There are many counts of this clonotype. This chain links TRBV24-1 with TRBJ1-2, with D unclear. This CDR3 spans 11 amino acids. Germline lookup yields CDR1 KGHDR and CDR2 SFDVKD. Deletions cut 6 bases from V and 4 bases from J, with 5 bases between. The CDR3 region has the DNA TGTGCCACCAGTAACTTCTATGGCTACACCTTC. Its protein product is CATSNFYGYTF.

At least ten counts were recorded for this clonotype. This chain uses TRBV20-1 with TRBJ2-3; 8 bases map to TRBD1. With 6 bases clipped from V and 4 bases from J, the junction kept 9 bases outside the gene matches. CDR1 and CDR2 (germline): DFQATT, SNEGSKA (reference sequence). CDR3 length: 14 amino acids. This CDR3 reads CSATTGTGSDTQYF. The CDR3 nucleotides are TGCAGTGCGACAACCGGGACAGGATCAGATACGCAGTATTTT.

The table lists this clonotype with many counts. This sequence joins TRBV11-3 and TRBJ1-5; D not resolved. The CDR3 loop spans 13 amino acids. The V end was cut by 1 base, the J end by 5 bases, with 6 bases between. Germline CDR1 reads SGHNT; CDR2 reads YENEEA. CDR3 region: CASSLGRHQPQHF. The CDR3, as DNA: TGTGCCAGCAGCTTAGGTCGACATCAGCCCCAGCATTTT.

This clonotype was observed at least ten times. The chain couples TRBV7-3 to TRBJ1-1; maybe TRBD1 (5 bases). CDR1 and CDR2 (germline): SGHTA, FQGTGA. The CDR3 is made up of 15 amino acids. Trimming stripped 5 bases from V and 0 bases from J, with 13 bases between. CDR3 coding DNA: TGTGCCAGCAGCCGGGACGGACCTGTGAACACTGAAGCTTTCTTT. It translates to CASSRDGPVNTEAFF.

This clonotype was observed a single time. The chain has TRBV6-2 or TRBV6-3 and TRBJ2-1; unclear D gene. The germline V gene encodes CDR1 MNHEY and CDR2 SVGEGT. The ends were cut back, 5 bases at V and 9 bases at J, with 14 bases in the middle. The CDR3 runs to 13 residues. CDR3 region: CASSDPSPAEQFF. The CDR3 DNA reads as TGTGCCAGCAGTGACCCTTCGCCCGCTGAGCAGTTCTTC.

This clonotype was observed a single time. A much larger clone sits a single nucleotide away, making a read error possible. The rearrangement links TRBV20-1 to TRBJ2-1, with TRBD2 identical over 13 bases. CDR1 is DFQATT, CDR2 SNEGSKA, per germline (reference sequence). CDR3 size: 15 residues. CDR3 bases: TGCAGTGCTACGGGACTAGCGGGGACCTACAATGAGCGGTTCTTC. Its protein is CSATGLAGTYNERFF.

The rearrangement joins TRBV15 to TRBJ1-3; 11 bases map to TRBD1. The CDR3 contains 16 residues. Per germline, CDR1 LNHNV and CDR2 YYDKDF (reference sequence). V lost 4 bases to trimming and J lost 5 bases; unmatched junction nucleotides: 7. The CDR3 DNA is TGTGCCACCAGCAAATTCCGGGACAGGGGGAGAAACACCATATATTTT. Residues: CATSKFRDRGRNTIYF.

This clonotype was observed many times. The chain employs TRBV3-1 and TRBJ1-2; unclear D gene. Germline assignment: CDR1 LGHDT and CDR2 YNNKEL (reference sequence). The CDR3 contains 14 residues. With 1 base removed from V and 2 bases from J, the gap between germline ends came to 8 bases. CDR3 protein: CASSQVGLNYGYTF. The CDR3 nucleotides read TGTGCCAGCAGCCAAGTTGGACTGAACTATGGCTACACCTTC.

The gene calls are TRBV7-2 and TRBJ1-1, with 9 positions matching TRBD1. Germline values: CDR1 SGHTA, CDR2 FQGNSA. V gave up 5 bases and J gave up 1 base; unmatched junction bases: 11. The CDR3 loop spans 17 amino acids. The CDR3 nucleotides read TGTGCCAGCAGCCCCTTCGCCGGGACAGGGAGGAACACTGAAGCTTTCTTT. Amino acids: CASSPFAGTGRNTEAFF.

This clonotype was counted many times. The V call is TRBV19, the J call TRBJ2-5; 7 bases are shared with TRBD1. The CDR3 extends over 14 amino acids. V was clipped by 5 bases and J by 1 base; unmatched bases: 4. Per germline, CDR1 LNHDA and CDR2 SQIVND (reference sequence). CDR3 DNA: TGTGCCAGTAGTCGAGGGACAGCCCAAGAGACCCAGTACTTC. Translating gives CASSRGTAQETQYF.

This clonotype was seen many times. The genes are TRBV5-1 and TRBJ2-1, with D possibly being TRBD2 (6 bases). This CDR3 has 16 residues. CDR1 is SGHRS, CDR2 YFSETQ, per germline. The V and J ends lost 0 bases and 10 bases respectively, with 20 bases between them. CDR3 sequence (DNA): TGCGCCAGCAGCTTGGATGGGGGGAGTCCTTCCCAGGAGCAGTTCTTC. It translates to CASSLDGGSPSQEQFF. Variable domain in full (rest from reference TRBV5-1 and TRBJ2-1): KAGVTQTPRYLIKTRGQQVTLSCSPISGHRSVSWYQQTPGQGLQFLFEYFSETQRNKGNFPGRFSGRQFSNSRSEMNVSTLELGDSALYLCASSLDGGSPSQEQFFGPGTRLTVL.

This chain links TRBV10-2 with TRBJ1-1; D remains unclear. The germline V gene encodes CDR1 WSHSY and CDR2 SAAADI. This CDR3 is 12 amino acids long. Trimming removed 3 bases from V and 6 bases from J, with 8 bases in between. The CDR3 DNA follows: TGCGCCAGCAGTGAAGTACAGTCTGAAGCTTTCTTT. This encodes CASSEVQSEAFF.

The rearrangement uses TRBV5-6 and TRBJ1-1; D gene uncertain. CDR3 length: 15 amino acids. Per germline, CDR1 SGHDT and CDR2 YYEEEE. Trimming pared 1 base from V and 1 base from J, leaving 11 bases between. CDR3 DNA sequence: TGTGCCAGCAGCTTGTCTCCCCGGTGGAACACTGAAGCTTTCTTT. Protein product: CASSLSPRWNTEAFF.

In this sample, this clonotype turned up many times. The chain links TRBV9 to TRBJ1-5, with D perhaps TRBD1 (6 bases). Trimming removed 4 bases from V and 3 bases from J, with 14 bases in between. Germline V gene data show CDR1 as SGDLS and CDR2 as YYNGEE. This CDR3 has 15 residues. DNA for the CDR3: TGTGCCAGCAGCCGACAGGCCGCTTCCAATCAGCCCCAGCATTTT. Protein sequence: CASSRQAASNQPQHF.

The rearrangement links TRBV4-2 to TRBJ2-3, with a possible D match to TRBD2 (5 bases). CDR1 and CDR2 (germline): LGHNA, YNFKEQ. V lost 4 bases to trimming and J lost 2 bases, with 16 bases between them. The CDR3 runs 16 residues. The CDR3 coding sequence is TGTGCCAGCAGCCCCTGGTTGAGCGGCCACACAGATACGCAGTATTTT. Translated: CASSPWLSGHTDTQYF.